This T cell receptor beta chain was documented in a study of blood T cell repertoires in COVID-19. The wider study: Sites across the United States, Italy and Spain contributed samples from acute and convalescent COVID-19.

Per the original data handling: Using reference gene primer amplification, nucleated cell counts were estimated. Repertoires were generated with immunoSEQ multiplex PCR, while TCRdb's copy carries only in-frame clones and drops some. V, J and clone size were drawn from that table, and D and trimming were deduced from the DNA. The table has roughly 220,000 clones, roughly 81% seen once; the top ten hold over 2.5%. The CDR3 covers 14 residues. Germline CDR1 is LGHDT and CDR2 is YNNKEL (reference sequence). V shed 1 base and J shed 3 bases, with 10 bases lying between them. The chain employs TRBV3-1 (or the pseudogene TRBV3-2) and TRBJ2-7, with D uncertain. The sequence came from a man aged 50 to 60 who had recovered from COVID-19. What was sequenced was peripheral blood. CDR3 nucleotides: TGTGCCAGCAGCCAAGGCGAGGTTCACTACGAGCAGTACTTC. Amino acids: CASSQGEVHYEQYF.